The 19 T cell receptor beta chains listed next were all sequenced from one sample in a study of blood T cells in healthy people across ages. PCR was performed a second time for roughly 7 to 12 cycles using a sample-barcoded 5' primer and a J-beta primer mix. Via MiXCR, TCRdb re-called the 5' RACE reads, giving one row per CDR3 protein. The repertoire holds fewer than 1,000,000 distinct CDR3 sequences, around 43% seen once, with about a fifth in the top ten. What was sequenced was blood. These receptors were obtained from a man in his 60s in good health.

In this sample, this clonotype turned up many times. The chain is built from TRBV7-2 and TRBJ2-7; 12 positions agree with TRBD2. Trimming took 3 bases from V and 6 from J; bases not matched to a gene: 3. The CDR3 has 14 residues. CDR1 is SGHTA and CDR2 is FQGNSA in the germline V gene. CDR3 sequence reads: CASSLTSGGCEQYF. CDR3 nucleotide sequence: TGTGCCAGCAGCTTGACTAGCGGGGGCTGCGAGCAGTACTTC.

The CDR3 DNA reads as TGCGCCAGCAGCCAAGATAAAGGGACACGAACGGGAGAGCAGTACTTC. It translates to CASSQDKGTRTGEQYF. This rearrangement joins TRBV4-3 to TRBJ2-7, with D possibly TRBD1 on 6 matching bases. The CDR3 contains 16 residues. CDR1 is LGHNA, CDR2 YSLEER, per germline. The germline V and J ends were trimmed by 0 bases and 7 bases, with 19 bases remaining between them.

This chain uses TRBV5-6 with TRBJ2-7, with no clear D. This CDR3 is 14 amino acids long. CDR1 is SGHDT, CDR2 YYEEEE, per germline. Trimming shortened V by 0 bases and J by 1 base, and 8 bases separated the two germline ends. The CDR3 spells CASSLGLQSYEQYF. CDR3 coding DNA: TGTGCCAGCAGCTTGGGTCTCCAGTCCTACGAGCAGTACTTC.

About this clonotype: A much larger clone differs from this one at a single base, so this may be a read error. This sequence joins TRBV6-5 and TRBJ1-6, with D unclear. CDR3 length: 16 residues. Germline assignment: CDR1 MNHEY and CDR2 SVGAGI. DNA for the CDR3: TGTGCCAGCAGTTACTCGAGCAGGCTAGGGAATTCACCCCCCCACTTT. This translates into CASSYSSRLGNSPPHF.

The chain recombines TRBV3-1 with TRBJ1-1; no reliable D call. The CDR3 sequence is 13 residues long. The V end was cut by 8 bases, the J end by 1 base, with 11 bases between. The germline V gene has CDR1 LGHDT and CDR2 YNNKEL (reference sequence). The CDR3 DNA reads TGTGCCAGCGCGATCGGTCGGAACACTGAAGCTTTCTTT. Translation gives CASAIGRNTEAFF.

CDR3 sequence (DNA): TGCAGTGCCACTCAGCCGGGACAGGGGGCCAATGAGCAGTTCTTC. It is translated as CSATQPGQGANEQFF. The rearrangement joins TRBV20-1 to TRBJ2-1; 12 bases map to TRBD1. This CDR3 is 15 amino acids long. V shed 6 bases, J shed 6 bases, and the junction held 9 bases outside the gene matches. Germline lookup yields CDR1 DFQATT and CDR2 SNEGSKA (reference sequence).

V is TRBV12-3 or TRBV12-4 and J is TRBJ2-3; D is undetermined. V was cut by 6 bases and J by 0 bases, with 13 bases left in between. This CDR3 contains 15 residues. CDR3 sequence reads: CASRQETISTDTQYF. CDR3 DNA: TGTGCCAGCAGGCAAGAAACCATCAGCACAGATACGCAGTATTTT.

A note on this clonotype: Given a much more abundant clone one base away, this may be a read error. The CDR3 coding sequence is TGCAGGGGGACAGGGAGGAGTAATGAGCAGTTCTTC. Protein sequence: CRGTGRSNEQFF. This chain uses TRBV20-1 with TRBJ2-1; 9 nucleotides align to TRBD1. The germline V gene encodes CDR1 DFQATT and CDR2 SNEGSKA (reference sequence). The CDR3 consists of 12 residues.

This clonotype appeared a few times. The rearrangement uses TRBV20-1 and TRBJ2-7, with D hard to call. The germline V and J ends were trimmed by 1 base and 6 bases, with 4 bases remaining between them. Per the germline V gene, CDR1 is DFQATT and CDR2 is SNEGSKA (reference sequence). The CDR3 totals 10 residues. The CDR3 coding sequence is TGCAGTGCTAGAGGCTCCGAGCAGTACTTC. Its protein product is CSARGSEQYF.

This clonotype has just a few counts. This chain uses TRBV4-3 with TRBJ1-4, with TRBD1 matching 9 bases. CDR1 LGHNA and CDR2 YSLEER come from the germline V gene. The V gene end was trimmed by 0 bases and the J gene end by 10 bases; junction bases not matched to a gene: 9. The CDR3 loop spans 16 amino acids. The CDR3 loop reads CASSQDLGTGRAKLFF. The CDR3 nucleotides are TGCGCCAGCAGCCAAGACCTTGGGACAGGGAGGGCAAAACTGTTTTTT.

The genes are TRBV11-2 and TRBJ2-1; 9 nucleotides agree with TRBD2. CDR1 and CDR2 from the germline V gene are SGHAT and FQNNGV. Trimming cost V 1 base and J 6 bases; bases outside gene matches: 4. The CDR3 runs 15 residues. CDR3 sequence (DNA): TGTGCCAGCAGCTTAGGTAGCGGGGGAATCAATGAGCAGTTCTTC. Translating it yields CASSLGSGGINEQFF.

The table lists this clonotype with a few counts. The chain uses TRBV15 and TRBJ1-2, with 7 bases that match TRBD1. CDR1 and CDR2 (germline): LNHNV, YYDKDF (reference sequence). CDR3 length equals 14 residues. With V trimmed by 0 bases and J by 3 bases, 1 base remained unmatched. For the CDR3, the DNA is TGTGCCACCAGCAGAGATCAGGGGGACTATGGCTACACCTTC. It yields the protein CATSRDQGDYGYTF.

The sample holds a few counts of this clonotype. The rearrangement uses TRBV2 and TRBJ2-5, with D tentatively TRBD1 (5 bases). The V end lost 4 bases, the J end lost 1 base, and 13 bases lay between the germline ends. Germline V gene lookup returns CDR1 SNHLY and CDR2 FYNNEI. The CDR3 loop spans 15 amino acids. The CDR3: CASSGQRALQETQYF. The CDR3 DNA reads as TGTGCCAGCAGTGGACAGAGAGCCCTCCAAGAGACCCAGTACTTC.

V usage is TRBV29-1 and J usage is TRBJ1-1; D unclear. Germline V gives CDR1 SQVTM, CDR2 ANQGSEA. There are 12 residues in the CDR3. V lost 5 bases and J 0 bases, leaving 7 bases between the germline ends. The CDR3 reads CSVRHLNTEAFF. For the CDR3, the DNA is TGCAGCGTTAGACACCTGAACACTGAAGCTTTCTTT.

This clonotype was counted only a few times. This chain connects TRBV28 to TRBJ2-1, with D perhaps assigned TRBD1 or TRBD2 (6 bases each). Deletions cut 5 bases from V and 6 bases from J, with 17 bases between. The CDR3 consists of 15 residues. Germline V gene sequence: CDR1 MDHEN, CDR2 SYDVKM. The CDR3 is CASSPRGAGINEQFF. CDR3 DNA: TGTGCCAGCAGTCCAAGGGGGGCAGGGATCAATGAGCAGTTCTTC.

This chain connects TRBV20-1 to TRBJ2-1; tentative D call: TRBD2 (6 bases). Germline CDR1 is DFQATT and CDR2 is SNEGSKA (reference sequence). There are 14 residues in the CDR3. The V end was cut by 6 bases, the J end by 6 bases, with 18 bases between. The CDR3 reads CSATSGLPGNEQFF. The CDR3 DNA reads as TGCAGTGCCACCTCGGGACTCCCGGGCAATGAGCAGTTCTTC.

In this sample, this clonotype turned up a few times. The chain uses TRBV7-3 and TRBJ2-3; 11 nucleotides align to TRBD2. V shed 5 bases, J shed 9 bases, and the junction held 13 bases outside the gene matches. The CDR3 length is 16 residues. Germline V CDR1 and CDR2: SGHTA, FQGTGA. The CDR3 DNA follows: TGTGCCAGCAGCCCGGCTAGCGGGGGGCCCCTACAGACGCAGTATTTT. Encoded protein: CASSPASGGPLQTQYF.

Only a few counts were recorded for this clonotype. This chain joins TRBV5-5 and TRBJ2-7; TRBD1 aligns across 11 bases. V shed 0 bases, J shed 3 bases, and the junction held 5 bases outside the gene matches. Looked up from germline, CDR1 is SGHKS and CDR2 is YYEKEE (reference sequence). This CDR3 comprises 16 residues. The CDR3 here is CASSLAGQGVIYEQYF. CDR3 bases: TGTGCCAGCAGCTTGGCGGGACAGGGGGTCATCTACGAGCAGTACTTC. The full variable domain, completed using reference TRBV5-5 and TRBJ2-7, is DAGVTQSPTHLIKTRGQQVTLRCSPISGHKSVSWYQQVLGQGPQFIFQYYEKEERGRGNFPDRFSARQFPNYSSELNVNALLLGDSALYLCASSLAGQGVIYEQYFGPGTRLTVT.

The chain joins TRBV20-1 to TRBJ2-6, with D perhaps TRBD1 (6 bases). V was shortened by 2 bases and J by 0 bases, with 29 bases between the two germline ends. Germline loops: CDR1 DFQATT, CDR2 SNEGSKA (reference sequence). This CDR3 region has 22 residues. CDR3 coding DNA: TGCAGTGCTAGACCTCGGGCTCGGACAGCCCAAAATAATTTCTCTGGGGCCAACGTCCTGACTTTC. It codes for CSARPRARTAQNNFSGANVLTF.